A single sample gave rise to the 17 T cell receptor beta chains below, sequenced in a study of T-cell reconstitution after alpha-beta-depleted transplantation in children. Library preparation (for TCRbeta) was performed with unique molecular identifiers. TCRdb re-analysed the PCR reads in MiXCR, keeping a single row per CDR3 protein. The table shows 300,000 to 350,000 distinct CDR3 sequences, with about a quarter occurring only once. The specimen was PBMCs, mostly from graft donor cells, collected 180 days after TCRalphabeta/CD19-depleted stem cell transplant. The receptors here all came from a male patient younger than 18 who had a stem cell transplant for acute lymphoblastic leukemia, so the T cells may come from the graft donor.

This clonotype has only a few counts. The chain joins TRBV6-5 to TRBJ2-5; D gene ambiguous. Germline CDR1 MNHEY, CDR2 SVGAGI. Trimming pared 2 bases from V and 2 bases from J, leaving 9 bases between. This CDR3 comprises 14 residues. The CDR3 protein is CASSYTIFQETQYF. The CDR3 DNA is TGTGCCAGCAGTTACACAATCTTTCAAGAGACCCAGTACTTC.

The chain uses TRBV7-3 and TRBJ2-1; no reliable D call. V was cut by 5 bases and J by 0 bases, with 11 bases left in between. CDR1 SGHTA and CDR2 FQGTGA come from the germline V gene. This CDR3 spans 15 amino acids. CDR3 residues: CASSPQRISYNEQFF. CDR3 DNA: TGTGCCAGCAGCCCGCAAAGGATCTCCTACAATGAGCAGTTCTTC. Based on the CDR3 plus reference TRBV7-3 and TRBJ2-1, the full variable domain is GAGVSQTPSNKVTEKGKYVELRCDPISGHTALYWYRQSLGQGPEFLIYFQGTGAADDSGLPNDRFFAVRPEGSVSTLKIQRTERGDSAVYLCASSPQRISYNEQFFGPGTRLTVL.

In regard to this clonotype: At one of its ends the junction is not consistent with the germline gene, which may arise from a read error. The rearrangement uses TRBV6-2 or TRBV6-3 and TRBJ2-1, with D tentatively TRBD1 (6 bases). Looked up from germline, CDR1 is MNHEY and CDR2 is SVGEGT. The CDR3 contains 16 residues. DNA for the CDR3: TGTGCCAGCAGTTACCCTAGGGGGATTGGCTACAATGTGCAGTTCTTC. Residues: CASSYPRGIGYNVQFF.

This clonotype was seen only a few times. CDR3 sequence (DNA): TGTGCCATCAGTGAAGGACTAGCGGGGCTACAAGAGACCCAGTACTTC. It codes for CAISEGLAGLQETQYF. J is TRBJ2-5 and V is TRBV10-3, with 12 bases aligning to TRBD2. V trimming: 3 bases; J trimming: 2 bases; junction bases outside the gene matches: 4. The CDR3 length is 16 residues. CDR1 and CDR2 from the germline V gene are ENHRY and SYGVKD.

This clonotype has a handful of counts. The chain couples TRBV5-1 to TRBJ1-1; tentatively, D is TRBD1 (6 bases). The germline CDR1 and CDR2 sequences are SGHRS and YFSETQ. The CDR3 loop spans 17 amino acids. V lost 3 bases, J lost 1 base, and 19 bases lay in between. CDR3 region: CASSSGTPPTPNTEAFF. The CDR3 coding sequence is TGCGCCAGCAGCTCCGGGACACCACCAACCCCGAACACTGAAGCTTTCTTT.

V gene TRBV29-1 combines with J gene TRBJ2-5; D perhaps matches TRBD1 (6 bases). V dropped 7 bases and J dropped 2 bases, with 14 bases sitting between them. Germline V gene lookup returns CDR1 SQVTM and CDR2 ANQGSEA. CDR3 length equals 13 residues. The CDR3 nucleotides read TGCAGCGCTACTCGGACAGCGCAAGAGACCCAGTACTTC. Amino acid sequence: CSATRTAQETQYF.

The chain is built from TRBV10-3 and TRBJ2-1; 11 bases align to TRBD1. CDR1 and CDR2 (germline): ENHRY, SYGVKD. This CDR3 spans 13 amino acids. V shed 11 bases and J 4 bases; nucleotides not matched to a gene: 4. The CDR3 DNA reads TGTGCCGTTCGGGACAGGGGGTACAATGAGCAGTTCTTC. This translates into CAVRDRGYNEQFF.

There are a few counts of this clonotype. The genes are TRBV10-3 and TRBJ1-6; a possible D gene is TRBD1 (6 bases). The CDR3 spans 13 residues. Trimming removed 6 bases from V and 15 bases from J, with 18 bases in between. Germline V gene lookup returns CDR1 ENHRY and CDR2 SYGVKD. This CDR3 is CAIRRIGGPSLHF. For the CDR3, the DNA is TGTGCCATCAGGCGGATTGGGGGGCCTAGCCTCCACTTT.

This clonotype was seen more than once but under ten times. V and J are TRBV20-1 and TRBJ2-4; TRBD1 agrees at 8 bases. Unmatched junction bases numbered 9, after V lost 4 bases and J lost 7 bases. This CDR3 has 14 residues. CDR1 is DFQATT and CDR2 is SNEGSKA in the germline V gene (reference sequence). In nucleotides, the CDR3 is TGCAGTGCTACCGATCAGGGGGCATGGAACATTCAGTACTTC. Translation: CSATDQGAWNIQYF.

This clonotype was found a few times. The gene calls are TRBV12-3 or TRBV12-4 and TRBJ1-1, with D perhaps matching TRBD1 (5 bases). V was trimmed by 2 bases and J by 0 bases, leaving 10 bases between them. The CDR3 is 15 amino acids. The CDR3 nucleotides are TGTGCCAGCAGTTTACAGGGAGTCCTGAACACTGAAGCTTTCTTT. This codes for CASSLQGVLNTEAFF.

This clonotype turned up a few times. The rearrangement joins TRBV11-2 to TRBJ2-3, with unresolved D. Germline values: CDR1 SGHAT, CDR2 FQNNGV. V was cut by 5 bases and J by 6 bases, with 12 bases left in between. This CDR3 has 13 residues. The CDR3 nucleotides are TGTGCCAGCAGCGACAACCGTTGGGATACGCAGTATTTT. Its translation is CASSDNRWDTQYF.

This chain links TRBV12-5 with TRBJ1-1; tentatively, D is TRBD1 (6 bases). Between the trimmed V and J ends, which lost 0 bases and 0 bases, there was a span of 23 bases. CDR1 and CDR2 from the germline V gene are LGHNT and FRNRAP. The CDR3 consists of 20 residues. CDR3 in DNA: TGTGCTAGTGGTTTGGTAACAGCCCCGTCGGCAGGGGCGTTGAACACTGAAGCTTTCTTT. It codes for CASGLVTAPSAGALNTEAFF.

This clonotype came up many times. The CDR3: CSAELALRGETQYF. In DNA form, the CDR3 reads TGCAGCGCGGAGCTAGCGCTGAGGGGAGAGACCCAGTACTTC. The rearrangement links TRBV29-1 to TRBJ2-5; tentatively, D is TRBD2 (6 bases). The CDR3 has 14 residues. Between the trimmed V and J ends, which lost 7 bases and 4 bases, there was a span of 19 bases. Germline CDR1 is SQVTM and CDR2 is ANQGSEA. Filled out from reference TRBV29-1 and TRBJ2-5, the complete variable domain reads SAVISQKPSRDICQRGTSLTIQCQVDSQVTMMFWYRQQPGQSLTLIATANQGSEATYESGFVIDKFPISRPNLTFSTLTVSNMSPEDSSIYLCSAELALRGETQYFGPGTRLLVL.

This clonotype was counted a few times. The chain uses TRBV15 and TRBJ2-4; D is unclear. Per germline, CDR1 LNHNV and CDR2 YYDKDF (reference sequence). The V gene lost 3 bases and the J gene lost 5 bases, with 8 bases spanning the gap. The CDR3 totals 13 residues. The CDR3 here is CATSRTAQNIQYF. The DNA for the CDR3 is TGTGCCACCAGCAGGACGGCCCAAAACATTCAGTACTTC.

This clonotype was counted only a few times. The chain uses TRBV20-1 and TRBJ1-4; D perhaps matches TRBD1 (5 bases). V was shortened by 2 bases and J by 5 bases, with 12 bases between the two germline ends. The CDR3 totals 14 residues. The germline gives CDR1 DFQATT, CDR2 SNEGSKA (reference sequence). CDR3 sequence reads: CSARLQAGNEKLFF. The DNA for the CDR3 is TGCAGTGCTAGACTACAGGCTGGAAATGAAAAACTGTTTTTT.

This clonotype has just a few counts. The chain has TRBV5-4 and TRBJ1-5; maybe TRBD1 (6 bases). Germline V lookup: CDR1 SGHNT, CDR2 YYREEE (reference sequence). The CDR3 is made up of 14 amino acids. The V end was cut by 1 base, the J end by 7 bases, with 12 bases between. The CDR3: CASSLWGAVQPQHF. CDR3 DNA: TGTGCCAGCAGCTTGTGGGGGGCTGTCCAGCCCCAGCATTTT.

This clonotype occurred many times. V usage is TRBV5-1 and J usage is TRBJ2-3; 7 nucleotides line up with TRBD2. The trim removed 4 bases at V and 2 bases at J, leaving 13 bases unmatched. The CDR3 has 17 amino acids. Per the germline V gene, CDR1 is SGHRS and CDR2 is YFSETQ. CDR3 DNA: TGCGCCAGCAGCCCCTTTTTGGCGGGAGTAAACACAGATACGCAGTATTTT. Translation: CASSPFLAGVNTDTQYF.